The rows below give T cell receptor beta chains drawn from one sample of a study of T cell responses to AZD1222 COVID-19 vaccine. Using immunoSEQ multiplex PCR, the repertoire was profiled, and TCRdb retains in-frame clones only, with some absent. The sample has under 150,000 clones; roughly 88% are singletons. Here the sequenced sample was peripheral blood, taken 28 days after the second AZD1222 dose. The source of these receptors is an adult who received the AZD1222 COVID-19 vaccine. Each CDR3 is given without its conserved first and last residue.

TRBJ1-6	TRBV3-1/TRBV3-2	ASSPVGSPLH
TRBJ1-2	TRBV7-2	ATRGSGANYGYT
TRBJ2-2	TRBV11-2	ASSLEGGNTGELF
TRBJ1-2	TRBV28	ASSRRRGREDGYT
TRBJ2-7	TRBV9	ASSVTPRAGDDEQY
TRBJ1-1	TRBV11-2	ASSLVTGMNTEAF
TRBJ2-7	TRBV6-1	ASSEFGPRGRDEQY
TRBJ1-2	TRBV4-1	ASSQDGDYGYT
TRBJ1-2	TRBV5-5	ASSTQEDYGYT
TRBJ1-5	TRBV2	ASTKGGQPQH
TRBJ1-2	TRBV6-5	ASSRDRQGGYT
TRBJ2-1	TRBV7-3	ASSLTNNEQF
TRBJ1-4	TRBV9	ASSVGQGNEKLF
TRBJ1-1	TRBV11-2	ASSLGTGTEAF
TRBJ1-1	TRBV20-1	SVEQGHAF
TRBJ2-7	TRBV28	ATRSGQIYEQY
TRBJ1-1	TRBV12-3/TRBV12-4	AGSGTGNTEAF
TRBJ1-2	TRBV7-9	ASSQIPGQAYGYT
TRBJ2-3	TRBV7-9	ASSRMGQVVSPDTQY
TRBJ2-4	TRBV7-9	ASSHRQTGGINIQY
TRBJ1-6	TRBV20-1	SASDQAGGGSPLH
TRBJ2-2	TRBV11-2	ASTPQPNTGELF
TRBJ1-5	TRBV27	ASSIRGTLNQPQH
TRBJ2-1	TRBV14	ASSQGIRVSYNEQF
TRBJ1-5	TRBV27	ASSRVWGQGNQPQH
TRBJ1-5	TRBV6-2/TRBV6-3	ASSYSGQRVSNQPQH
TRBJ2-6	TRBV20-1	SANGANVLT
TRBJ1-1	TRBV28	ASSLGGPLTEAF
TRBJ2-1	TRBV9	ASSAASATVHYNEQF
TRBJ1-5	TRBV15	ATSRDLSGRLLPQH
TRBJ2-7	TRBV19	ASSMAGATEQY
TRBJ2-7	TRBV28	ASSTAGWSGGLGEQY
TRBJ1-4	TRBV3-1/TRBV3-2	ASSLSGGSEKLF
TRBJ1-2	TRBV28	ASSFPWDYGYT
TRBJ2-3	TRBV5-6	ASSSIATDTQY
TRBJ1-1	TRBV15	ATSGGTEAF
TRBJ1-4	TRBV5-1	ASSDGTGGRPNEKLF
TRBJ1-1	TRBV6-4	ASSDNWGTEAF
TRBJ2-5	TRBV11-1	ASSLILGLARETQY
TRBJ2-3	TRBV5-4	ASSLRAGGGTDTQY
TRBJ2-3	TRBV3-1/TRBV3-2	ASSAGTGRDTQY
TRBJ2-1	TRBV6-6	ASSPSGQGQF
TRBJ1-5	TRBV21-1	ASSRSGHGHQPQH
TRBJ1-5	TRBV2	ASSERDRASNQPQH
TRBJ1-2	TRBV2	ASSEAREVGYT
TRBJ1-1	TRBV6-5	ASIRDRGLNTEAF
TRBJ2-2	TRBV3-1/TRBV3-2	ASSGGGNTGELF
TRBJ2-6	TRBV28	ASSFPGVGANVLT
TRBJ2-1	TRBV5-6	ASRNNGQGGYEQF